The clone carrying this T cell receptor (beta chain) was found many times. Its specificity is not known. The data originate from a study of response to subunit inactivated influenza vaccine. TCRdb itself ran the RT-PCR reads through MiXCR, one entry per CDR3 protein. The top ten hold 13% of the sample, which has hundreds of thousands of distinct CDR3 sequences, about 7.6% seen once. J gave up 4 bases and V 5 bases, and 4 bases lay outside the gene matches. CDR3 size: 14 residues. Germline loops: CDR1 SGHAT, CDR2 FQNNGV. General study results and limits: Each seasonal flu vaccination may recruit only limited new T cells, authors suggested.

The sample here was PBMCs from blood, taken less than 30 months after vaccination. The sequence was collected from a man between 50 and 75 years old who received an inactivated influenza vaccine. The chain recombines TRBV11-2 with TRBJ1-1; 10 bases map to TRBD1. This chain's CDR3 is CASSTGTGATEAFF. The CDR3 coding sequence is TGTGCCAGCAGCACCGGGACAGGGGCCACTGAAGCTTTCTTT.